One and the same sample provided the 29 T cell receptor beta chains below, sequenced in a study of cytomegalovirus exposure and HLA in healthy donors. The PCR used 60 Vbeta and 13 Jbeta primers. Assay: immunoSEQ multiplex PCR; the TCRdb copy retains only in-frame clones and omits some. The sample has more than 80,000 clones; less than 80% are singletons. The sequenced sample consisted of PBMCs. The receptors originated from a middle-aged woman in good health and CMV-seropositive.

The V gene is TRBV7-9, the J gene TRBJ1-2, with D maybe TRBD1 (5 bases). V dropped 6 bases and J dropped 7 bases, with 12 bases sitting between them. The CDR3 has 12 amino acids. Germline V gene sequence: CDR1 SEHNR, CDR2 FQNEAQ (reference sequence). CDR3 loop: CASRRDGGGYTF. The CDR3 nucleotides read TGTGCCAGCAGAAGAGACGGGGGTGGCTACACCTTC.

This chain links TRBV2 with TRBJ2-3, with 8 positions matching TRBD2. CDR1 SNHLY and CDR2 FYNNEI come from the germline V gene. J gave up 4 bases and V 7 bases, and 16 bases lay outside the gene matches. This CDR3 comprises 17 residues. The CDR3 sequence is CASKGRAELAEADTQYF. The CDR3 DNA reads as TGTGCCAGCAAGGGTCGGGCTGAACTAGCGGAGGCAGATACGCAGTATTTT.

The chain links TRBV2 to TRBJ1-5; D remains ambiguous. Per germline, CDR1 SNHLY and CDR2 FYNNEI. V lost 2 bases and J lost 0, with 8 bases in between. CDR3 length: 15 amino acids. CDR3 sequence: CASSESGISNQPQHF. The DNA for the CDR3 is TGTGCCAGCAGTGAATCCGGGATTAGCAATCAGCCCCAGCATTTT.

The CDR3 loop reads CASSTQGGLETQYF. The CDR3 DNA reads as TGCGCCAGCAGCACACAGGGGGGTCTTGAGACCCAGTACTTC. This chain connects TRBV5-1 to TRBJ2-5; 8 nucleotides agree with TRBD1. Germline loops: CDR1 SGHRS, CDR2 YFSETQ. V gave up 4 bases and J gave up 5 bases; unmatched junction bases: 7. The CDR3 has 14 amino acids. Looking up the rest from reference TRBV5-1 and TRBJ2-5 gives the full variable domain: KAGVTQTPRYLIKTRGQQVTLSCSPISGHRSVSWYQQTPGQGLQFLFEYFSETQRNKGNFPGRFSGRQFSNSRSEMNVSTLELGDSALYLCASSTQGGLETQYFGPGTRLLVL.

This rearrangement joins TRBV7-9 to TRBJ2-3; possible D gene TRBD1, 6 bases. Per germline, CDR1 SEHNR and CDR2 FQNEAQ (reference sequence). Trimming removed 5 bases at V and 4 bases at J, with 10 bases between. The CDR3 has 13 amino acids. CDR3 protein: CASSLKGADTQYF. CDR3 coding DNA: TGTGCCAGCAGCCTCAAGGGGGCAGATACGCAGTATTTT.

CDR3 residues: CAWSVFPARGQNYGYTF. The DNA of the CDR3 is TGTGCCTGGAGTGTATTCCCCGCCAGGGGGCAGAACTATGGCTACACCTTC. V usage is TRBV30 and J usage is TRBJ1-2, with 8 bases lining up with TRBD1. The CDR3 has 17 residues. The germline gives CDR1 GTSNPN, CDR2 SVGIG (reference sequence). V shed 0 bases and J 2 bases; nucleotides not matched to a gene: 11.

The chain links TRBV27 to TRBJ2-7; the match to TRBD2 covers 9 bases. V shed 6 bases, J shed 3 bases, and the junction held 12 bases outside the gene matches. This CDR3 has 16 residues. In germline, CDR1 is MNHEY, CDR2 SMNVEV (reference sequence). The DNA of the CDR3 is TGTGCCAGCAGATCAAATCTCGGGACTAGCAGCTACGAGCAGTACTTC. This gives the protein CASRSNLGTSSYEQYF.

This chain uses TRBV10-2 with TRBJ1-1, with 7 bases lining up with TRBD1. CDR1 and CDR2 (germline): WSHSY, SAAADI. V shed 3 bases, J shed 4 bases, and the junction held 2 bases outside the gene matches. The length of the CDR3 is 13 residues. CDR3 in DNA: TGCGCCAGCAGTGAACAGGGGTTCACTGAAGCTTTCTTT. This translates into CASSEQGFTEAFF.

The rearrangement joins TRBV7-9 to TRBJ2-5; 8 nucleotides match TRBD2. The germline gives CDR1 SEHNR, CDR2 FQNEAQ (reference sequence). The CDR3 consists of 14 residues. V shed 3 bases, J shed 3 bases, and the junction held 3 bases outside the gene matches. In DNA form, the CDR3 reads TGTGCCAGCAGCTTTACTAGCGGAGAAGAGACCCAGTACTTC. It translates to CASSFTSGEETQYF.

The rearrangement uses TRBV14 and TRBJ2-7, with D uncertain. Trimming removed 3 bases from V and 3 bases from J, with 15 bases in between. The germline gives CDR1 SGHDN, CDR2 FVKESK. The CDR3 is made up of 15 amino acids. DNA for the CDR3: TGTGCCAGCAGCCAGCAGAGTGGCAGGAACTACGAGCAGTACTTC. Its protein product is CASSQQSGRNYEQYF.

V is TRBV9 and J is TRBJ2-3; 14 nucleotides align to TRBD2. Germline values: CDR1 SGDLS, CDR2 YYNGEE. V shed 3 bases, J shed 5 bases, and the junction held 8 bases outside the gene matches. This CDR3 has 17 residues. The CDR3 is CASSAGTSGSRIDTQYF. The CDR3 DNA sequence: TGTGCCAGCAGCGCAGGGACTAGCGGGAGTCGTATAGATACGCAGTATTTT.

This rearrangement joins TRBV28 to TRBJ2-3, with 9 bases aligning to TRBD2. This CDR3 contains 16 residues. Germline CDR1 and CDR2: MDHEN and SYDVKM. The V segment lost 2 bases and the J segment 2 bases; nucleotides outside the gene matches: 5. The CDR3 nucleotides read TGTGCCAGCAGTTTAGGGCTAGCGGGGCTCACAGATACGCAGTATTTT. This gives the protein CASSLGLAGLTDTQYF.

This chain uses TRBV6-1 with TRBJ2-3; TRBD1 is a possible D gene (6 bases). This CDR3 region has 14 residues. Trimming removed 7 bases at V and 0 bases at J, with 11 bases between. The V gene's germline CDR1 is MNHNS and CDR2 SASEGT. CDR3 region: CASKETGSTDTQYF. DNA of the CDR3: TGTGCCAGCAAAGAAACAGGGAGCACAGATACGCAGTATTTT.

The V call is TRBV4-1, the J call TRBJ2-5; a possible D gene is TRBD2 (5 bases). The CDR3 has 15 residues. Deletions cut 0 bases from V and 2 bases from J, with 10 bases between. Germline CDR1 MGHRA, CDR2 YSYEKL. CDR3 DNA: TGCGCCAGCAGCCAAGAACGCGGGCCTCAAGAGACCCAGTACTTC. This encodes CASSQERGPQETQYF.

The V call is TRBV6-5, the J call TRBJ1-1, with 7 bases identical to TRBD1. CDR1 and CDR2 from the germline V gene are MNHEY and SVGAGI. The CDR3 spans 15 residues. V trimming: 6 bases; J trimming: 1 base; junction bases outside the gene matches: 8. In nucleotides, the CDR3 is TGTGCCAGCAGACACACATCAGGGGGGAACACTGAAGCTTTCTTT. Protein: CASRHTSGGNTEAFF.

This chain uses TRBV10-3 with TRBJ1-1, with 8 bases fitting TRBD1. CDR3 length: 16 amino acids. V dropped 3 bases and J dropped 0; count of bases not matched to a gene: 6. The germline V gene encodes CDR1 ENHRY and CDR2 SYGVKD. CDR3 loop: CAISEGTGLMNTEAFF. CDR3 coding DNA: TGTGCCATCAGTGAAGGGACAGGTCTCATGAACACTGAAGCTTTCTTT.

The table lists this clone with a few counts. V is TRBV5-1 and J is TRBJ1-1; D is perhaps TRBD1 (5 bases). CDR3 length equals 14 residues. Germline-derived CDR1 and CDR2 are SGHRS and YFSETQ. The germline V and J ends were trimmed by 8 bases and 4 bases, with 18 bases remaining between them. CDR3 bases: TGCGCCAGTTTGCTCCTCCCGGGGGGCACTGAAGCTTTCTTT. Protein sequence: CASLLLPGGTEAFF.

V usage is TRBV5-1 and J usage is TRBJ2-1; TRBD2 matches at 7 bases. V dropped 0 bases and J dropped 7; count of bases not matched to a gene: 10. Germline V gene sequence: CDR1 SGHRS, CDR2 YFSETQ. The CDR3 has 16 residues. The chain's CDR3 is CASSLAMAGDGNEQFF. The CDR3, as DNA: TGCGCCAGCAGCTTGGCCATGGCGGGAGACGGAAATGAGCAGTTCTTC.

The gene calls are TRBV6-5 and TRBJ2-5; 7 nucleotides agree with TRBD1. The J call is in doubt because the DNA end fits TRBJ2-7 better. Germline CDR1 is MNHEY and CDR2 is SVGAGI. The CDR3 is made up of 16 amino acids. CDR3 sequence (DNA): TGTGCCAGCAGTTACCGCGCCACGGACAGGAGTTACGAGCAGTACTTC. Translating it yields CASSYRATDRSYEQYF.

The chain uses TRBV27 and TRBJ2-1; D is perhaps TRBD2 (6 bases). CDR3 length: 16 amino acids. The V gene lost 4 bases and the J gene lost 5 bases, with 18 bases spanning the gap. CDR1 and CDR2 (germline): MNHEY, SMNVEV (reference sequence). The CDR3 loop is CASSSNRRGLDNEQFF. In DNA form, the CDR3 reads TGTGCCAGCAGTTCCAACCGTCGGGGACTCGACAATGAGCAGTTCTTC.

The CDR3 protein is CASSEMSGLGQPQHF. The CDR3 bases are TGTGCCAGCAGTGAAATGTCAGGGTTGGGTCAGCCCCAGCATTTT. The rearrangement uses TRBV6-1 and TRBJ1-5, with D possibly matching TRBD1 (5 bases). V lost 2 bases and J lost 6, with 14 bases in between. Looked up from germline, CDR1 is MNHNS and CDR2 is SASEGT. The CDR3 runs 15 residues.

The J gene is TRBJ1-1, the V gene TRBV10-1; the D gene is possibly TRBD1 (5 bases). Germline V gene data show CDR1 as WNHNN and CDR2 as SYGVQD (reference sequence). The CDR3 covers 15 residues. With 5 bases removed from V and 1 base from J, the gap between germline ends came to 14 bases. CDR3 sequence: CASSPAGPPNTEAFF. CDR3 nucleotides: TGCGCCAGCAGTCCCGCGGGACCCCCGAACACTGAAGCTTTCTTT.

The chain employs TRBV27 and TRBJ2-2; D is ambiguous. There are 15 residues in the CDR3. Trimming removed 6 bases at V and 2 bases at J, with 13 bases between. CDR1 is MNHEY, CDR2 SMNVEV, per germline (reference sequence). CDR3 in DNA: TGTGCCAGCAGCCTGCGCGAAGTTAACACCGGGGAGCTGTTTTTT. Protein sequence: CASSLREVNTGELFF.

This clone has only a few counts. The gene calls are TRBV2 and TRBJ2-7; 9 bases are shared with TRBD1. The CDR3 runs to 12 residues. Germline V gene data show CDR1 as SNHLY and CDR2 as FYNNEI. V was clipped by 3 bases and J by 7 bases; unmatched bases: 1. The CDR3 region has the DNA TGTGCCAGCAGTGAGGGACAGGGTGAGCAGTACTTC. It translates to CASSEGQGEQYF.

The V gene is TRBV29-1, the J gene TRBJ2-5, with 7 bases aligning to TRBD2. The ends lost 7 bases at V and 4 bases at J; junction bases unmatched: 15. The CDR3 consists of 15 residues. Per germline, CDR1 SQVTM and CDR2 ANQGSEA. DNA of the CDR3: TGCAGCGCTGTAATCAGGAGGGAGGGCCGAGAGACCCAGTACTTC. Its protein is CSAVIRREGRETQYF. The full variable domain, rest sourced from reference TRBV29-1 and TRBJ2-5, is SAVISQKPSRDICQRGTSLTIQCQVDSQVTMMFWYRQQPGQSLTLIATANQGSEATYESGFVIDKFPISRPNLTFSTLTVSNMSPEDSSIYLCSAVIRREGRETQYFGPGTRLLVL.

This clone occurred a few times. This rearrangement joins TRBV5-1 to TRBJ2-6, with a possible D match to TRBD1 (6 bases). Germline values: CDR1 SGHRS, CDR2 YFSETQ. The CDR3 has 15 residues. With 4 bases removed from V and 3 bases from J, the gap between germline ends came to 11 bases. The CDR3: CASSQTGYGANVLTF. CDR3 sequence (DNA): TGCGCCAGCAGCCAAACAGGGTATGGGGCCAACGTCCTGACTTTC.

The V gene is TRBV4-1, the J gene TRBJ2-7; D call uncertain. Germline values: CDR1 MGHRA, CDR2 YSYEKL. This CDR3 contains 14 residues. Trimming removed 1 base from V and 3 bases from J, with 10 bases in between. The CDR3 reads CASSQVRNDYEQYF. The CDR3 coding sequence is TGCGCCAGCAGCCAAGTGCGGAACGACTACGAGCAGTACTTC.

CDR3 sequence (DNA): TGTGCCTGGAGTGCCGGGGACAGGGACGTGAGAAAACTGTTTTTT. It translates to CAWSAGDRDVRKLFF. The chain uses TRBV30 and TRBJ1-4; TRBD1 agrees at 9 bases. Per the germline V gene, CDR1 is GTSNPN and CDR2 is SVGIG (reference sequence). The CDR3 covers 15 residues. J lost 10 bases, V lost 1 base, and 10 bases had no gene match.

The V call is TRBV4-2, the J call TRBJ1-5; 10 nucleotides agree with TRBD1. The J segment lost 5 bases and the V segment lost 1 base, leaving 2 bases of the junction unmatched. Germline V lookup: CDR1 LGHNA, CDR2 YNFKEQ. The CDR3 has 15 amino acids. CDR3 amino acids: CASSQGTGGYQPQHF. Written as DNA, the CDR3 is TGTGCCAGCAGCCAAGGGACAGGGGGTTATCAGCCCCAGCATTTT.